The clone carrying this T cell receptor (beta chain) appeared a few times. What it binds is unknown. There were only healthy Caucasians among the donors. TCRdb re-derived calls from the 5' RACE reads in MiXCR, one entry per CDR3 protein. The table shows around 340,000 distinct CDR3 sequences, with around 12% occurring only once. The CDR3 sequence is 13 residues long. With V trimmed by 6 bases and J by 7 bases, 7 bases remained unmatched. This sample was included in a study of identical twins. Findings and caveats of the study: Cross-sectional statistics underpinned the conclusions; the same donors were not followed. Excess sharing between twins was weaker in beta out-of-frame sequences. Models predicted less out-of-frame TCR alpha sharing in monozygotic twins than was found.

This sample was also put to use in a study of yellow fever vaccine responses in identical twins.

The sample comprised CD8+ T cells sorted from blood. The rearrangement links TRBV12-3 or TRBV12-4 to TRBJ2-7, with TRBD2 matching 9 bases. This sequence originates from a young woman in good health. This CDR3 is CASSPLAGWEQYF. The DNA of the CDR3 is TGTGCCAGCAGCCCTCTAGCGGGATGGGAGCAGTACTTC.